This is a list of T cell receptor beta chains from one sample in a study of blood T cells in healthy people across ages. TCRdb recomputed calls from the 5' RACE reads with MiXCR, one row per CDR3 protein. Seen here are roughly 1,300,000 distinct CDR3 sequences, around 55% observed once, and the top ten hold more than 6%. The sequenced sample was blood. Receptors originate from a man between 18 and 35 years old in good health. CDR3s leave out the opening cysteine and the closing phenylalanine or tryptophan. Size is omitted from some rows. Given values are once, few, many or a class for expanded clones.

TRBJ2-7 | NA | TRBV25-1 | ASSDHPYEQY
TRBJ2-1 | NA | TRBV5-1 | ASSPLGGSGNEQF
TRBJ2-7 | NA | TRBV19 | ASSTQVNGEQY
TRBJ1-2 | NA | TRBV3-1 | ASSQDPPGSGGYT
TRBJ2-7 | NA | TRBV27 | ASSFRANYERY
TRBJ2-3 | NA | TRBV2 | ASSGLSTDTQY
TRBJ1-1 | few | TRBV4-2 | ASSRPGGEAF
TRBJ1-1 | NA | TRBV27 | ASRSLGAPEGTEAF
TRBJ1-3 | NA | TRBV27 | ASSRLVDGGNTIY
TRBJ1-1 | NA | TRBV20-1 | SARGRGRTEAF
TRBJ2-6 | NA | TRBV20-1 | SARDSASGANVLT
TRBJ2-1 | NA | TRBV12-3/TRBV12-4 | ASSQSGLAGLSSYNEQF
TRBJ1-2 | NA | TRBV7-2 | ASSATRDGRYGYT
TRBJ2-3 | NA | TRBV10-3 | AIGGDLEDTQY
TRBJ2-3 | NA | TRBV15 | ATSSTLAGVKDTQY
TRBJ2-7 | NA | TRBV6-6 | ASSEQDSEQY
NA | NA | TRBV20-1 | SPGPTYEQY
TRBJ1-2 | NA | TRBV28 | ASSPSLGYGYT
NA | NA | TRBV4-1 | ATSGNKNIQY
TRBJ2-7 | few | TRBV20-1 | SAVLGLAPYEQY
TRBJ2-3 | NA | TRBV20-1 | SAAGLARTDTQY
TRBJ2-1 | NA | TRBV10-3 | AISEVRDASYNEQF
TRBJ1-1 | NA | TRBV29-1 | SVETGGPEAF
TRBJ2-1 | NA | TRBV2 | ASSNRNGEQF
TRBJ2-7 | few | TRBV3-1 | ASSPSATGDVDEQY
TRBJ2-4 | NA | TRBV20-1 | SAILAKNIQY
TRBJ2-1 | NA | TRBV20-1 | SARGLAVYEQF
TRBJ2-1 | NA | TRBV5-1 | ASSSLTSGSPNNEQF
TRBJ1-4 | NA | TRBV4-3 | ASSPRVTGGDKLF
NA | NA | TRBV5-1 | ASSLQDEQY
TRBJ2-1 | NA | TRBV7-2 | ASSLTSGNIYNEQF
TRBJ2-7 | NA | TRBV6-6 | ASGLADSSYEQY
NA | NA | TRBV4-1 | TSSQVDLAGDRKTQY
TRBJ2-6 | NA | TRBV6-1 | ASREWTPSSGSSGANVLT
TRBJ2-1 | NA | TRBV20-1 | SARDPGFSYNEQF
TRBJ2-1 | few | TRBV25-1 | ASSDGGDNEQF
TRBJ2-7 | few | TRBV27 | ASSNTDRNYEQY
TRBJ2-1 | NA | TRBV13 | ASSFSAGVNEQF
TRBJ1-5 | NA | TRBV6-5 | ASSYSRGGNQPQH
TRBJ1-2 | NA | TRBV5-5 | ASSDSPGRDGYT
TRBJ2-4 | NA | TRBV4-2 | ASSREGQGIGSRNIQY
TRBJ2-5 | few | TRBV28 | ASSFPGTETQY
TRBJ2-1 | NA | TRBV4-1 | ASSPRNGNEQF
TRBJ2-1 | NA | TRBV7-8 | ASSLARVRTSGRNNEQF
TRBJ1-2 | NA | TRBV27 | ASRTYADYGYT
TRBJ2-7 | NA | TRBV20-1 | SAEGNRPTYEQY
TRBJ1-2 | NA | TRBV12-3/TRBV12-4 | ASSLNLGGGGYT
TRBJ2-1 | NA | TRBV7-9 | ASSAKTGCTIYNEQF
TRBJ2-7 | NA | TRBV4-1 | ASSQIASYEQY
TRBJ2-5 | once | TRBV28 | ASSPPRRVGSETQY
NA | NA | TRBV15 | ATSSDLPSYEQY
TRBJ1-6 | NA | TRBV5-1 | ASSFYGGGDASPLH
NA | NA | TRBV29-1 | SVLGSSYNEQY
TRBJ1-2 | NA | TRBV28 | ASTFRIGNYGYT